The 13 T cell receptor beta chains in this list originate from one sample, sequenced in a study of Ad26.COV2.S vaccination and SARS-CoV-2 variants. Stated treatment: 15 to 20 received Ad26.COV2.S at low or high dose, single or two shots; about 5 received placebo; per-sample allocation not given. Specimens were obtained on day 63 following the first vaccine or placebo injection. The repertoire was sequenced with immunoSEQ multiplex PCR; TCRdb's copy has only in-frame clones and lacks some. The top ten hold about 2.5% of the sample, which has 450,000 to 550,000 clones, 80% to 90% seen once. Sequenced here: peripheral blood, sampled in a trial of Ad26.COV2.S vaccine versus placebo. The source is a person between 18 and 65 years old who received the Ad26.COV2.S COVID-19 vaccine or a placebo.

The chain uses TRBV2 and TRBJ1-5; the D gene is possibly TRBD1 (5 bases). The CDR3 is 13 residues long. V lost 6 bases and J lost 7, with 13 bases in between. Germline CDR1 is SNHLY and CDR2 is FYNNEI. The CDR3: CASRETGPQPQHF. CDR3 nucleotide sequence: TGTGCCAGCAGGGAAACAGGTCCCCAGCCCCAGCATTTT. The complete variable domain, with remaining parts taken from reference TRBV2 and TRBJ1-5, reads EPEVTQTPSHQVTQMGQEVILRCVPISNHLYFYWYRQILGQKVEFLVSFYNNEISEKSEIFDDQFSVERPDGSNFTLKIRSTKLEDSAMYFCASRETGPQPQHFGDGTRLSIL.

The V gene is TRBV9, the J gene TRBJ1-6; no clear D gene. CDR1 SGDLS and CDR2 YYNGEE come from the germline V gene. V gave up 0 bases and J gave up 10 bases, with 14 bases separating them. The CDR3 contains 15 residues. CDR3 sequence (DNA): TGTGCCAGCAGCGTAGACCCGAATAGAGGATCACCCCTCCACTTT. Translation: CASSVDPNRGSPLHF.

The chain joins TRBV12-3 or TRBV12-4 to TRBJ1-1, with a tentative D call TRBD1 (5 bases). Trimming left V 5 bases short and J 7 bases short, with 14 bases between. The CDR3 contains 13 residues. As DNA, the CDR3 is TGTGCCAGCAGTCCAGATAGGACACTTGAAGCTTTCTTT. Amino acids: CASSPDRTLEAFF.

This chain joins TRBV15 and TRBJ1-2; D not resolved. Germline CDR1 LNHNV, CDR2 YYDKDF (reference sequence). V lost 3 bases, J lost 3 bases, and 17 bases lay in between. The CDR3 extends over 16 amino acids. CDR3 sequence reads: CATSSRGRQTYYGYTF. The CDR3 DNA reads TGTGCCACCAGCAGTCGAGGACGGCAAACCTACTATGGCTACACCTTC.

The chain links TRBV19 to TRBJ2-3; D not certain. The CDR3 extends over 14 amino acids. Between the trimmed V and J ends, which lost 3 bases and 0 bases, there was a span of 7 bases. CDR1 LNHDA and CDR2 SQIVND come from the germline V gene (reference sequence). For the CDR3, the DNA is TGTGCCAGTAGTATCCGGAAGAGCACAGATACGCAGTATTTT. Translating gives CASSIRKSTDTQYF.

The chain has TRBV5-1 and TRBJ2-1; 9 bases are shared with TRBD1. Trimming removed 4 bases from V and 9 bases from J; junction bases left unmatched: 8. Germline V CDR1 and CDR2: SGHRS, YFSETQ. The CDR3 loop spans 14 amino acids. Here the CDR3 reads CASSVRTGDSEQFF. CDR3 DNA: TGCGCCAGCAGCGTAAGGACAGGGGACAGTGAGCAGTTCTTC.

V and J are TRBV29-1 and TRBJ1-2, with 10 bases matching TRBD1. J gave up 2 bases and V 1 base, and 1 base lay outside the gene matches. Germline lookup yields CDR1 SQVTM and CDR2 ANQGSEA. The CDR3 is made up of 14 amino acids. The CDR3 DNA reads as TGCAGCGTTGAAGGGGACAGGGGAAACTATGGCTACACCTTC. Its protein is CSVEGDRGNYGYTF.

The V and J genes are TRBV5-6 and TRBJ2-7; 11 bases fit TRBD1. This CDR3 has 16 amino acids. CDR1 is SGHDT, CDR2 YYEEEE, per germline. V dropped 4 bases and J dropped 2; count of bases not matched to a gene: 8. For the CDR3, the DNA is TGTGCCAGCAGCCCCGGGACAGGGGGGTTCGCCTACGAGCAGTACTTC. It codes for CASSPGTGGFAYEQYF.

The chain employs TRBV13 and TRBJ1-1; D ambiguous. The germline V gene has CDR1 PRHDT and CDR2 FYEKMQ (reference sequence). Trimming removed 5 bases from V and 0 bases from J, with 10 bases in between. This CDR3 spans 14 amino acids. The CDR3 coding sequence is TGTGCCAGCAGCGCCTTGGGGATGAACACTGAAGCTTTCTTT. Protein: CASSALGMNTEAFF.

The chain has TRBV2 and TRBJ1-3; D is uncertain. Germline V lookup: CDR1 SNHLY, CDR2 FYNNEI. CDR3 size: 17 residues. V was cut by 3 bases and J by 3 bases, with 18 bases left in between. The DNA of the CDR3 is TGTGCCAGCAGTGACCCGCGTCGGGGTAAAAGTGGAAACACCATATATTTT. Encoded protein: CASSDPRRGKSGNTIYF.

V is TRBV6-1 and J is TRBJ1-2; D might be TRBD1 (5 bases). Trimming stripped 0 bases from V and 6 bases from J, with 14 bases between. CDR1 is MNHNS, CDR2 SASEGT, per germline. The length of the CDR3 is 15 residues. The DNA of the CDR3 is TGTGCCAGCAGTGAAGCGGGCGCAGGGTATCATGGCTACACCTTC. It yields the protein CASSEAGAGYHGYTF.

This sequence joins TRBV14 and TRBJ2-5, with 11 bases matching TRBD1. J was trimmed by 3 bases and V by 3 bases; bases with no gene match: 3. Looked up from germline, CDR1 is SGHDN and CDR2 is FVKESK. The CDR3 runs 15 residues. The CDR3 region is CASSQWTGGEETQYF. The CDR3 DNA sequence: TGTGCCAGCAGCCAGTGGACAGGGGGCGAAGAGACCCAGTACTTC.

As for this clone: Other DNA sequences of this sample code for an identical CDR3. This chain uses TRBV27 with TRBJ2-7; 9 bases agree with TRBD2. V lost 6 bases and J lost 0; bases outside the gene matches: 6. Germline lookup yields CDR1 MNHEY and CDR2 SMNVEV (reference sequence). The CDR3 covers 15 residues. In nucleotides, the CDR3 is TGTGCCAGCAGCTCTAGCGGGGCCTTCTCCTACGAGCAGTACGTC. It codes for CASSSSGAFSYEQYV.